These 5 T cell receptor beta chains share one sample of origin, sequenced in a study of Tregs in tolerant kidney transplant recipients. Using immunoSEQ multiplex PCR, the repertoire was profiled, and TCRdb retains in-frame clones only, with some absent. The sample gives 60,000 to 75,000 clones, 80% to 90% of which show up once; around 2.3% is in the top ten. This specimen was Tregs from blood, taken before the transplant. The receptors were gathered from a human donor who received a combined kidney and bone marrow transplant.

V and J are TRBV19 and TRBJ2-1, with 7 bases identical to TRBD2. The J segment lost 4 bases and the V segment lost 5 bases, leaving 5 bases of the junction unmatched. CDR3 length equals 14 residues. The germline CDR1 and CDR2 sequences are LNHDA and SQIVND (reference sequence). Written as DNA, the CDR3 is TGTGCCAGTAGTGGGGCGGGAGTTTACAATGAGCAGTTCTTC. Translation: CASSGAGVYNEQFF.

This clone was seen just once. This chain links TRBV10-3 with TRBJ2-3; D might be TRBD1 (5 bases). V was clipped by 6 bases and J by 1 base, with 11 bases between them. Germline V gene sequence: CDR1 ENHRY, CDR2 SYGVKD. The CDR3 contains 14 residues. CDR3 residues: CAIRGKQGTDTQYF. The CDR3 coding sequence is TGTGCCATCAGAGGCAAACAGGGCACAGATACGCAGTATTTT.

V and J are TRBV14 and TRBJ2-7; 9 nucleotides agree with TRBD2. Germline CDR1 and CDR2: SGHDN and FVKESK. V trimming: 3 bases; J trimming: 5 bases; junction bases outside the gene matches: 14. The CDR3 extends over 17 amino acids. CDR3 sequence: CASSQVSASGTAHEQYF. Here the CDR3 DNA reads TGTGCCAGCAGCCAGGTTTCGGCTAGCGGGACAGCCCACGAGCAGTACTTC.

This rearrangement joins TRBV7-2 to TRBJ1-1, with D maybe TRBD1 (6 bases). CDR1 and CDR2 (germline): SGHTA, FQGNSA. The CDR3 contains 12 residues. V was clipped by 6 bases and J by 8 bases, with 13 bases between them. In nucleotides, the CDR3 is TGTGCCAGCAGTCCCGCCGGGACAGAAGCTTTCTTT. Protein product: CASSPAGTEAFF.

The V and J genes are TRBV2 and TRBJ1-3; TRBD1 might be the D (5 bases). Trimming took 3 bases from V and 3 from J, leaving 9 bases between them. CDR3 length: 14 amino acids. Germline lookup yields CDR1 SNHLY and CDR2 FYNNEI. This chain's CDR3 is CASSEGGDGNTIYF. The CDR3, as DNA: TGTGCCAGCAGTGAGGGAGGGGATGGAAACACCATATATTTT.